These 24 T cell receptor beta chains came from one sample sequenced in a study of T cell responses to AZD1222 COVID-19 vaccine. TCRdb's table, derived via immunoSEQ multiplex PCR, lists solely in-frame clones and lacks some. The top ten hold approximately 4.8% of the sample, which has roughly 110,000 clones, roughly 85% seen once. The input for sequencing was peripheral blood, taken 28 days after the second AZD1222 dose. These receptors all stem from an adult who received the AZD1222 COVID-19 vaccine.

V usage is TRBV28 and J usage is TRBJ1-2; possibly TRBD1 for D (6 bases). The germline V and J ends were trimmed by 3 bases and 8 bases, with 7 bases remaining between them. This CDR3 comprises 11 residues. Germline V gives CDR1 MDHEN, CDR2 SYDVKM. Written as DNA, the CDR3 is TGTGCCAGCAGTTTGCAGGGGGGCTACACCTTC. This encodes CASSLQGGYTF.

The chain couples TRBV24-1 to TRBJ2-7, with 7 nucleotides matching TRBD2. V trimming: 10 bases; J trimming: 0 bases; junction bases outside the gene matches: 20. The CDR3 is 18 residues long. Germline V gene lookup returns CDR1 KGHDR and CDR2 SFDVKD. The CDR3 DNA is TGTGCCACAAATCCTCCTCAATCAGCGGGGACGCGCTCCTACGAGCAGTACTTC. Translating gives CATNPPQSAGTRSYEQYF.

This clone was picked up many times. The rearrangement joins TRBV7-6 to TRBJ2-6, with 8 bases lining up with TRBD2. V was pared by 3 bases and J by 0 bases, with 4 bases of the junction left unmatched. The germline gives CDR1 SGHVS, CDR2 FNYEAQ. The CDR3 totals 17 residues. CDR3 sequence (DNA): TGTGCCAGCAGCTTGAGCGGGGGTCTCTCTGGGGCCAACGTCCTGACTTTC. It codes for CASSLSGGLSGANVLTF.

V is TRBV27 and J is TRBJ1-6; D is uncertain. The CDR3 spans 14 residues. Germline V gene lookup returns CDR1 MNHEY and CDR2 SMNVEV (reference sequence). V shed 4 bases and J shed 7 bases, with 11 bases lying between them. Written as DNA, the CDR3 is TGTGCCAGCAGTTCCCGGGCCGTCAATTCACCCCTCCACTTT. Its protein product is CASSSRAVNSPLHF.

This clone was detected once. The chain recombines TRBV27 with TRBJ1-5, with D possibly being TRBD1 (6 bases). V shed 2 bases and J shed 4 bases, with 9 bases lying between them. CDR1 is MNHEY and CDR2 is SMNVEV in the germline V gene (reference sequence). This CDR3 has 14 residues. The CDR3 region has the DNA TGTGCCAGCAGTTTACTGGACAGTAATCAGCCCCAGCATTTT. Its protein is CASSLLDSNQPQHF.

This clone was observed a few times. The V gene is TRBV18, the J gene TRBJ1-2, with D possibly being TRBD1 (5 bases). Germline V gene sequence: CDR1 KGHSH, CDR2 LQKENI. V was shortened by 2 bases and J by 4 bases, with 5 bases between the two germline ends. The CDR3 is made up of 12 amino acids. CDR3 sequence (DNA): TGTGCCAGCTCACCAGGGGGCTATGGCTACACCTTC. This encodes CASSPGGYGYTF. The full variable domain, completed using reference TRBV18 and TRBJ1-2, is NAGVMQNPRHLVRRRGQEARLRCSPMKGHSHVYWYRQLPEEGLKFMVYLQKENIIDESGMPKERFSAEFPKEGPSILRIQQVVRGDSAAYFCASSPGGYGYTFGSGTRLTVV.

The chain employs TRBV30 and TRBJ2-2, with 7 positions matching TRBD1. Germline V gives CDR1 GTSNPN, CDR2 SVGIG (reference sequence). V was pared by 3 bases and J by 3 bases, with 4 bases of the junction left unmatched. There are 14 residues in the CDR3. The CDR3 DNA is TGTGCCTGGAGCTATGGACAGGACACCGGGGAGCTGTTTTTT. It yields the protein CAWSYGQDTGELFF.

The gene calls are TRBV28 and TRBJ1-6; tentative D call: TRBD1 (5 bases). This CDR3 contains 16 residues. Trimming removed 2 bases at V and 7 bases at J, with 15 bases between. Looked up from germline, CDR1 is MDHEN and CDR2 is SYDVKM. CDR3 DNA sequence: TGTGCCAGCAGTTTACTGATCAGGGACTTGAATTCACCCCTCCACTTT. Protein product: CASSLLIRDLNSPLHF. Combining the CDR3 with reference TRBV28 and TRBJ1-6 gives the whole variable domain DVKVTQSSRYLVKRTGEKVFLECVQDMDHENMFWYRQDPGLGLRLIYFSYDVKMKEKGDIPEGYSVSREKKERFSLILESASTNQTSMYLCASSLLIRDLNSPLHFGNGTRLTVT.

This clone was found a few times. J is TRBJ1-5 and V is TRBV12-3 or TRBV12-4; D is possibly TRBD1 (6 bases). V gave up 6 bases and J gave up 11 bases, with 14 bases separating them. The CDR3 has 12 amino acids. The CDR3 loop reads CASSRGLMAQHF. The CDR3 nucleotides are TGTGCCAGCAGCAGGGGCCTCATGGCCCAGCATTTT.

The genes are TRBV5-1 and TRBJ2-5; 9 bases agree with TRBD2. The CDR3 runs 16 residues. V shed 2 bases, J shed 0 bases, and the junction held 5 bases outside the gene matches. Per germline, CDR1 SGHRS and CDR2 YFSETQ. CDR3 sequence reads: CASSFPAGGYQETQYF. DNA of the CDR3: TGCGCCAGCAGCTTTCCAGCGGGGGGATACCAAGAGACCCAGTACTTC.

This rearrangement joins TRBV6-5 to TRBJ1-2, with 11 bases aligning to TRBD1. This CDR3 contains 15 residues. Per germline, CDR1 MNHEY and CDR2 SVGAGI. Trimming removed 0 bases from V and 6 bases from J; junction bases left unmatched: 3. The CDR3 nucleotides are TGTGCCAGCAGTTACTCGGGACAGGGGGTCGATGGCTACACCTTC. Protein: CASSYSGQGVDGYTF.

This chain links TRBV28 with TRBJ1-5; D is unresolved. The CDR3 sequence is 17 residues long. The germline V gene has CDR1 MDHEN and CDR2 SYDVKM. V lost 2 bases and J lost 3, with 17 bases in between. Written as DNA, the CDR3 is TGTGCCAGCAGTTTAGGACTACAGTTACCCGACAATCAGCCCCAGCATTTT. Amino acid sequence: CASSLGLQLPDNQPQHF.

The chain carries TRBV24-1 and TRBJ1-2; no firm D call. The CDR3 runs to 13 residues. In germline, CDR1 is KGHDR, CDR2 SFDVKD. V was pared by 5 bases and J by 4 bases, with 10 bases between. The CDR3 bases are TGTGCCACCAGTGCCCACGTGGGCTATGGCTACACCTTC. Residues: CATSAHVGYGYTF.

The V gene is TRBV7-9, the J gene TRBJ2-7; the match to TRBD1 covers 11 bases. The CDR3 spans 14 residues. CDR1 is SEHNR and CDR2 is FQNEAQ in the germline V gene (reference sequence). V lost 1 base to trimming and J lost 6 bases; unmatched junction nucleotides: 2. CDR3 protein: CASSLGGQGVEQYF. CDR3 sequence (DNA): TGTGCCAGCAGCTTAGGGGGACAGGGGGTCGAGCAGTACTTC.

The genes are TRBV11-2 and TRBJ2-7; D is perhaps TRBD1 (6 bases). CDR1 SGHAT and CDR2 FQNNGV come from the germline V gene. This CDR3 contains 16 residues. V lost 5 bases, J lost 2 bases, and 19 bases lay in between. The CDR3 is CASSTGRQGRAYEQYF. CDR3 sequence (DNA): TGTGCCAGCAGCACGGGGCGCCAGGGGAGAGCCTACGAGCAGTACTTC.

The V call is TRBV12-5, the J call TRBJ1-6; D call uncertain. With 5 bases removed from V and 7 bases from J, the gap between germline ends came to 9 bases. The CDR3 is 13 amino acids. Germline-derived CDR1 and CDR2 are LGHNT and FRNRAP. The CDR3 DNA follows: TGTGCTAGTGGTCCCCACGAGAATTCACCCCTCCACTTT. Translated: CASGPHENSPLHF.

The CDR3 spells CASSPWDRGHSPLHF. The CDR3 region has the DNA TGTGCCAGTAGTCCTTGGGACAGGGGGCATTCACCCCTCCACTTT. This chain connects TRBV19 to TRBJ1-6, with 12 bases lining up with TRBD1. The CDR3 length is 15 residues. CDR1 and CDR2 from the germline V gene are LNHDA and SQIVND (reference sequence). With V trimmed by 5 bases and J by 8 bases, 4 bases remained unmatched.

The chain links TRBV4-3 to TRBJ2-7; D gene ambiguous. Germline CDR1 and CDR2: LGHNA and YSLEER. The CDR3 is 16 amino acids. V lost 4 bases, J lost 5 bases, and 21 bases lay in between. The CDR3 bases are TGCGCCAGCAGCCCCCACCTTGTTTCGCAGGTTGACGAGCAGTACTTC. This gives the protein CASSPHLVSQVDEQYF.

This chain uses TRBV30 with TRBJ1-3, with D possibly TRBD1 on 5 matching bases. The CDR3 spans 14 residues. CDR1 is GTSNPN, CDR2 SVGIG, per germline (reference sequence). Trimming stripped 0 bases from V and 8 bases from J, with 14 bases between. For the CDR3, the DNA is TGTGCCTGGAGTGTATGGTACAGGTCGCACACCATATATTTT. Translation: CAWSVWYRSHTIYF.

The chain employs TRBV10-3 and TRBJ2-7, with TRBD2 identical over 10 bases. This CDR3 spans 15 amino acids. With 3 bases clipped from V and 1 base from J, the junction kept 3 bases outside the gene matches. Germline-derived CDR1 and CDR2 are ENHRY and SYGVKD. This CDR3 is CAISDPAGGSYEQYF. DNA for the CDR3: TGTGCCATCAGTGACCCAGCGGGGGGGTCCTACGAGCAGTACTTC.

V is TRBV4-1 and J is TRBJ2-2; TRBD2 matches at 14 bases. The CDR3 consists of 17 residues. V trimming: 0 bases; J trimming: 4 bases; junction bases outside the gene matches: 1. The germline V gene encodes CDR1 MGHRA and CDR2 YSYEKL. The CDR3 reads CASSQEGTSGGTGELFF. In DNA, the CDR3 is TGCGCCAGCAGCCAAGAAGGGACTAGCGGGGGCACCGGGGAGCTGTTTTTT.

This chain uses TRBV10-3 with TRBJ1-5; 8 bases align to TRBD1. This CDR3 contains 16 residues. From germline, CDR1 is ENHRY and CDR2 SYGVKD. Germline trimming cut 2 bases from V and 5 bases from J; bases unmatched to any gene: 8. For the CDR3, the DNA is TGTGCCATCAGTGAGGCGGACAGGGCTAACGATCAGCCCCAGCATTTT. Its translation: CAISEADRANDQPQHF.

This chain joins TRBV5-5 and TRBJ2-7, with TRBD1 identical over 7 bases. In germline, CDR1 is SGHKS, CDR2 YYEKEE (reference sequence). V gave up 4 bases and J gave up 2 bases; unmatched junction bases: 6. The CDR3 totals 14 residues. The CDR3 DNA reads as TGTGCCAGCAGCCCCGGGACAGTAACCTACGAGCAGTACTTC. Residues: CASSPGTVTYEQYF.

The rearrangement joins TRBV18 to TRBJ1-5; D remains unclear. This CDR3 is 14 amino acids long. Trimming pared 3 bases from V and 0 bases from J, leaving 6 bases between. The germline V gene encodes CDR1 KGHSH and CDR2 LQKENI. Here the CDR3 reads CASSPTYSNQPQHF. The DNA of the CDR3 is TGTGCCAGCTCACCGACTTATAGCAATCAGCCCCAGCATTTT.